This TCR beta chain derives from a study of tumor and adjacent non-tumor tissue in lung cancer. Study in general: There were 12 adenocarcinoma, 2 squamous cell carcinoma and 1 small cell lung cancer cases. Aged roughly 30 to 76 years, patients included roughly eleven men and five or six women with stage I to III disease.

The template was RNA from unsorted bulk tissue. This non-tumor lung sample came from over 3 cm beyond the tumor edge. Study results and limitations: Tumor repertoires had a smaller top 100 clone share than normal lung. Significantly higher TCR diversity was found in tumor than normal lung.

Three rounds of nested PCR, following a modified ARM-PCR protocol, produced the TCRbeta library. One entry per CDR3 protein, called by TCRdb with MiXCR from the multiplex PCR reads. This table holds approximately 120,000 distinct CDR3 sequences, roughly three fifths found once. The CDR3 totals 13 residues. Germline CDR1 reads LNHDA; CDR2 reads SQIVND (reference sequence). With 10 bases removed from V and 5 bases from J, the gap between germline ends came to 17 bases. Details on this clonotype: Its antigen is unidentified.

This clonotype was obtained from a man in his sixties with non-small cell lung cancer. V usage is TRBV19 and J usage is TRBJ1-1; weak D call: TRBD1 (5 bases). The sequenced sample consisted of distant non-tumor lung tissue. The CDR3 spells CATSSVRGTEAFF. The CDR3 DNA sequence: TGTGCCACCAGTTCTGTCCGGGGGACTGAAGCTTTCTTT.